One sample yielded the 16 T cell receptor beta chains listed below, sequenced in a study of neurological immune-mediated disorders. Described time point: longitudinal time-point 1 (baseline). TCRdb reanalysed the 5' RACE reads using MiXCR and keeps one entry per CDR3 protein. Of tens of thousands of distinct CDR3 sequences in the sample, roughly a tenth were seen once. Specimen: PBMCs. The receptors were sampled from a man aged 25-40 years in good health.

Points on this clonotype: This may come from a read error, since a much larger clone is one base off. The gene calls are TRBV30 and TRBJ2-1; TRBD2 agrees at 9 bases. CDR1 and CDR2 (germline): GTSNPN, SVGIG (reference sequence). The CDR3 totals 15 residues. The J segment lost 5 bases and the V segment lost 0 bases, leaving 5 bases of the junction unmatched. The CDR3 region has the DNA TGTGCCTGGAGTGTATTAGCGGGAGACCACAATGAGCAGTTCTTC. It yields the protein CAWSVLAGDHNEQFF.

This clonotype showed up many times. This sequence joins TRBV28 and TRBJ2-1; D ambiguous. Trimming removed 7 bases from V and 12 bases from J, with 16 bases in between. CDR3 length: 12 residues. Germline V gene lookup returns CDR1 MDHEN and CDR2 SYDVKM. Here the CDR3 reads CASTSLRDGQFF. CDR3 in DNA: TGTGCCAGCACATCCTTAAGGGATGGGCAGTTCTTC.

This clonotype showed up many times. CDR3 sequence (DNA): TGTGCCATCAGTGAATTAACGAACACCGGGGAGCTGTTTTTT. Its protein product is CAISELTNTGELFF. The rearrangement uses TRBV10-3 and TRBJ2-2; unclear D gene. Germline V gives CDR1 ENHRY, CDR2 SYGVKD. The CDR3 consists of 14 residues. V gave up 3 bases and J gave up 0 bases, with 5 bases separating them.

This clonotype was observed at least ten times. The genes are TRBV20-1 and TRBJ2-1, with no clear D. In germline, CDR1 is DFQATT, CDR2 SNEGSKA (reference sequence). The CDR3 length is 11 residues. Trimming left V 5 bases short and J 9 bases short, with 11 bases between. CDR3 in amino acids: CSAGPRLEQFF. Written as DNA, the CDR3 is TGCAGTGCTGGACCAAGGCTTGAGCAGTTCTTC.

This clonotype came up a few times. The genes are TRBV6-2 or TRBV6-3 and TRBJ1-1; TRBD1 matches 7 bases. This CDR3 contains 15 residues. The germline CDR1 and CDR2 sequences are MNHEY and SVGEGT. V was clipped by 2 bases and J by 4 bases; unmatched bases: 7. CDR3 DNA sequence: TGTGCCAGCAGTTACGCGACAGGGTTTGCCACTGAAGCTTTCTTT. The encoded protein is CASSYATGFATEAFF.

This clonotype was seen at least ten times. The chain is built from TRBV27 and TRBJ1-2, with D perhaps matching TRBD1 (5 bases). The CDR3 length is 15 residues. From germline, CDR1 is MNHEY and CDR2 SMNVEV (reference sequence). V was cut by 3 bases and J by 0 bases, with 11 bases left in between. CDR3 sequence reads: CASSLGRGSNYGYTF. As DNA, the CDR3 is TGTGCCAGCAGTTTGGGGCGGGGTTCTAACTATGGCTACACCTTC.

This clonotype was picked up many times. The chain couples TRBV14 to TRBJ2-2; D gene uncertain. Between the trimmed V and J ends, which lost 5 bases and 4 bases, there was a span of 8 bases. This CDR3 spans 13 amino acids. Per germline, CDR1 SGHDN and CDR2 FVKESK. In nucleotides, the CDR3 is TGTGCCAGCAGCGCCGTCATCACCGGGGAGCTGTTTTTT. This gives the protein CASSAVITGELFF.

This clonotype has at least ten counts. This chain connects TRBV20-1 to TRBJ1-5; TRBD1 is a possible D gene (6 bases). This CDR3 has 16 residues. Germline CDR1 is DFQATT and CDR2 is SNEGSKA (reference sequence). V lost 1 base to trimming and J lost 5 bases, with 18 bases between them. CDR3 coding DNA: TGCAGTGCTAGAGCGGAAGACAGGAACCCGGATCAGCCCCAGCATTTT. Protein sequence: CSARAEDRNPDQPQHF.

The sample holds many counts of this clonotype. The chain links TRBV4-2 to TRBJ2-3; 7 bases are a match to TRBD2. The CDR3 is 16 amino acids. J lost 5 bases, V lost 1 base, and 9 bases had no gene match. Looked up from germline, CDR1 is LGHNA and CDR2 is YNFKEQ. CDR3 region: CASSQVDGRLGDTQYF. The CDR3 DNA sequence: TGTGCCAGCAGCCAAGTCGACGGGAGGCTCGGAGATACGCAGTATTTT.

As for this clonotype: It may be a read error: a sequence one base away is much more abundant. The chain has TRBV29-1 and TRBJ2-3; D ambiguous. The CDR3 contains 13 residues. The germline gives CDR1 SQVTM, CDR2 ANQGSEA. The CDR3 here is CSVEYIPTDTPYF. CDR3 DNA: TGCAGCGTTGAGTATATCCCCACAGATACGCCGTATTTT.

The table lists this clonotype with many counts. The CDR3, as DNA: TGTGCCAGCCCCCCGGGGGAGGCCGTGAACACTGAAGCTTTCTTT. Its protein is CASPPGEAVNTEAFF. The chain is built from TRBV6-1 and TRBJ1-1, with D perhaps TRBD1 (5 bases). Looked up from germline, CDR1 is MNHNS and CDR2 is SASEGT. V was cut by 8 bases and J by 0 bases, with 16 bases left in between. CDR3 length equals 15 residues.

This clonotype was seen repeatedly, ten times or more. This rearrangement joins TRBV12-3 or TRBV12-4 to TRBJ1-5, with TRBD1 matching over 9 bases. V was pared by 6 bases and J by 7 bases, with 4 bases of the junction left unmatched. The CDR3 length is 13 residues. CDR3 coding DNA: TGTGCCAGCAGCCAGGGACAGGGCCAGCCCCAGCATTTT. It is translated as CASSQGQGQPQHF.

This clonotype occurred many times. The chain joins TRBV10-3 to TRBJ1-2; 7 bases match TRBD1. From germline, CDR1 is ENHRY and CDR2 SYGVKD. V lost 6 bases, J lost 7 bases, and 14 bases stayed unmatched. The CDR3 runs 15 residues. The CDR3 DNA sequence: TGTGCCATCAGACGACAGGGATCGGGGGAGTCTGGCTACACCTTC. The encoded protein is CAIRRQGSGESGYTF.

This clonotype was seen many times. CDR3 DNA: TGTGCCAGCAGCCAAGATAGACAGGTTCATCAGCCCCAGCATTTT. Protein sequence: CASSQDRQVHQPQHF. The V and J genes are TRBV4-2 and TRBJ1-5; a possible D gene is TRBD1 (6 bases). The V gene's germline CDR1 is LGHNA and CDR2 YNFKEQ. V was cut by 0 bases and J by 5 bases, with 11 bases left in between. The CDR3 sequence is 15 residues long.

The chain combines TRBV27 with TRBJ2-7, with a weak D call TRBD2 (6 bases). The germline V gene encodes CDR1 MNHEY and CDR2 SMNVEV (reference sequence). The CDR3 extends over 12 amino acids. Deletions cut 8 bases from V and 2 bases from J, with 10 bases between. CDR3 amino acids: CASGRSPYEQYF. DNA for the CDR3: TGTGCCAGCGGGAGGTCACCCTACGAGCAGTACTTC.

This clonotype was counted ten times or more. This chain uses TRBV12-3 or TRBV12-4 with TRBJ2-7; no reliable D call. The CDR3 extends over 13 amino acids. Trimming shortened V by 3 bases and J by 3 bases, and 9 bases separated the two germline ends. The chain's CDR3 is CASSLENNYEQYF. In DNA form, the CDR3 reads TGTGCCAGCAGTTTGGAGAATAACTACGAGCAGTACTTC.